The rows below give T cell receptor beta chains drawn from one sample of a study of T cells after posttransplantation cyclophosphamide. Data came from immunoSEQ multiplex PCR; TCRdb stores just in-frame clones and leaves some out. The table lists some 40,000 clones, with no singletons. Sequenced input: PBMCs. Every receptor here comes from a man in his forties or fifties in good health, CMV-negative, and a related stem cell transplant donor. The CDR3 runs from the conserved cysteine through the conserved F or W. The order of the fields is J gene, V gene, CDR3 protein.

j_gene: TRBJ1-2
v_gene: TRBV27
CDR3aa: CASSLSAGGYGYTF

j_gene: TRBJ1-1
v_gene: TRBV6-1
CDR3aa: CASRDTGLDTEAFF

j_gene: TRBJ1-2
v_gene: TRBV11-2
CDR3aa: CASSQTGGSVYGYTF

j_gene: TRBJ2-1
v_gene: TRBV10-2
CDR3aa: CASWDSHNEQFF

j_gene: TRBJ2-1
v_gene: TRBV10-3
CDR3aa: CAITGGGRASEQFF

j_gene: TRBJ2-7
v_gene: TRBV4-1
CDR3aa: CASSQEGQGAYEQYF

j_gene: TRBJ2-2
v_gene: TRBV11-2
CDR3aa: CASSSGTGSNTGELFF

j_gene: TRBJ2-1
v_gene: TRBV6-6
CDR3aa: CASSSGSGMTDEQFF

j_gene: TRBJ2-2
v_gene: TRBV4-3
CDR3aa: CASSQAPSGNTGELFF

j_gene: TRBJ2-3
v_gene: TRBV6-1
CDR3aa: CASSETSGASTDTQYF

j_gene: TRBJ2-3
v_gene: TRBV6-5
CDR3aa: CASMRTPSTDTQYF

j_gene: TRBJ1-6
v_gene: TRBV4-1
CDR3aa: CASRRQQQGENSPLHF

j_gene: TRBJ2-1
v_gene: TRBV6-6
CDR3aa: CASSGGAYNEQFF

j_gene: TRBJ2-7
v_gene: TRBV29-1
CDR3aa: CSVRTLSYEQYF

j_gene: TRBJ2-6
v_gene: TRBV6-1
CDR3aa: CASSEGALGANVLTF

j_gene: TRBJ2-5
v_gene: TRBV4-1
CDR3aa: CASSRSGGPQETQYF

j_gene: TRBJ2-5
v_gene: TRBV10-3
CDR3aa: CATSSGSETQYF

j_gene: -
v_gene: TRBV18
CDR3aa: CASSPIGLGTYEQYF

j_gene: TRBJ1-2
v_gene: TRBV21-1
CDR3aa: CASSRTAGDYGYTF

j_gene: TRBJ1-4
v_gene: TRBV5-1
CDR3aa: CASSGGTGANEKLFF

j_gene: TRBJ2-3
v_gene: TRBV11-2
CDR3aa: CASSLVGDSTDTQYF

j_gene: TRBJ2-3
v_gene: TRBV2
CDR3aa: CASSRTSTDTQYF

j_gene: TRBJ2-5
v_gene: TRBV11-2
CDR3aa: CASTSFWDPAGGQRETQYF

j_gene: TRBJ1-2
v_gene: TRBV9
CDR3aa: CASSVGQHSNYGYTF

j_gene: TRBJ1-2
v_gene: TRBV5-6
CDR3aa: CASSLGQGAGGYTF

j_gene: TRBJ2-5
v_gene: TRBV30
CDR3aa: CAFSGSMLETQYF

j_gene: TRBJ2-4
v_gene: TRBV19
CDR3aa: CASTPSRGGIQYF

j_gene: TRBJ1-1
v_gene: TRBV28
CDR3aa: CASSYLEERAEAFF

j_gene: TRBJ2-3
v_gene: TRBV4-3
CDR3aa: CASSQGGDATDTQYF

j_gene: TRBJ1-5
v_gene: TRBV29-1
CDR3aa: CSVLVSGNSNQPQHF

j_gene: TRBJ2-3
v_gene: TRBV11-2
CDR3aa: CASSLVASGGKYF

j_gene: TRBJ2-3
v_gene: TRBV5-1
CDR3aa: CASSLLQGTDTQYF

j_gene: TRBJ2-6
v_gene: TRBV5-1
CDR3aa: CASSYSSSAGANVLTF

j_gene: TRBJ2-3
v_gene: TRBV7-9
CDR3aa: CASSPAVHTDTQYF

j_gene: TRBJ1-1
v_gene: TRBV30
CDR3aa: CAWSVGQGENTEAFF

j_gene: TRBJ1-1
v_gene: TRBV10-2
CDR3aa: CATRGVGEAFF

j_gene: TRBJ1-1
v_gene: TRBV11-3
CDR3aa: CASSLVTGENTEAFF

j_gene: TRBJ2-1
v_gene: TRBV4-3
CDR3aa: CASSLGTRVDNEQFF

j_gene: TRBJ2-5
v_gene: TRBV7-6
CDR3aa: CASSLATLGETQYF

j_gene: TRBJ2-5
v_gene: TRBV11-3
CDR3aa: CASSLELAVQETQYF

j_gene: TRBJ1-6
v_gene: TRBV6-1
CDR3aa: CASRGLMAEGSPLHF

j_gene: TRBJ2-2
v_gene: TRBV6-6
CDR3aa: CASSPGGGTGELFF

j_gene: TRBJ2-3
v_gene: TRBV5-6
CDR3aa: CASSLEGPGTDTQYF

j_gene: TRBJ1-6
v_gene: TRBV30
CDR3aa: CARSGTYNSPLHF

j_gene: TRBJ1-4
v_gene: TRBV19
CDR3aa: CASRRQGANEKLFF

j_gene: TRBJ1-1
v_gene: TRBV10-3
CDR3aa: CAISESGPVSNTEAFF

j_gene: TRBJ1-1
v_gene: TRBV30
CDR3aa: CAWSPGHLNTEAFF

j_gene: TRBJ1-3
v_gene: TRBV7-2
CDR3aa: CASSSHGEGNTIYF

j_gene: TRBJ2-2
v_gene: TRBV10-2
CDR3aa: CASSDRERITGELFF

j_gene: TRBJ1-1
v_gene: TRBV9
CDR3aa: CASSGGSGSNTEAFF

j_gene: TRBJ1-2
v_gene: TRBV11-2
CDR3aa: CASSSLSGEDYGYTF

j_gene: TRBJ1-5
v_gene: TRBV5-1
CDR3aa: CASSTTGGSNQPQHF

j_gene: TRBJ2-5
v_gene: TRBV2
CDR3aa: CASAEVWPQETQYF

j_gene: TRBJ1-4
v_gene: TRBV2
CDR3aa: CASTNWRDRGREKLFF

j_gene: TRBJ1-1
v_gene: TRBV25-1
CDR3aa: CASSESPDTEAFF

j_gene: TRBJ1-5
v_gene: TRBV29-1
CDR3aa: CSATFKENQPQHF

j_gene: TRBJ2-5
v_gene: TRBV29-1
CDR3aa: CSVPNPRGSQETQYF

j_gene: TRBJ1-1
v_gene: TRBV19
CDR3aa: CASSMGLTTLGGAFF

j_gene: TRBJ2-7
v_gene: TRBV7-3
CDR3aa: CASSLSRAREQYF

j_gene: TRBJ1-3
v_gene: TRBV6-5
CDR3aa: CASSDYSGNTIYF